The following is a TCR beta chain sequence with its context. Clones were sequenced by immunoSEQ multiplex PCR, and TCRdb holds only the in-frame ones, with some missing. This sample has about 28,000 clones, with 75% to 90% found just once. This sample is drawn from a study of blood T cell repertoires in COVID-19. Study context: From T cells, B-cell-depleted T cells, or PBMCs came the material, which was cDNA or gDNA.

The receptor was isolated from a man in his 70s with active COVID-19. The source material was peripheral blood.

CDR3 sequence: CASSFATTGLGGYTF. In nucleotides, the CDR3 is TGCGCCAGCAGCTTTGCGACCACAGGTCTGGGGGGCTACACCTTC. The chain couples TRBV5-1 to TRBJ1-2; the D gene is possibly TRBD1 (5 bases). The CDR3 is made up of 15 amino acids. With 2 bases removed from V and 8 bases from J, the gap between germline ends came to 19 bases. Per germline, CDR1 SGHRS and CDR2 YFSETQ.